The 21 T cell receptor beta chains below all came from one sample that was sequenced in a study of identical twins. Via MiXCR, TCRdb re-called the 5' RACE reads, giving one row per CDR3 protein. This table has hundreds of thousands of distinct CDR3 sequences, over 15% appearing once. Another study also made use of these data, one on T cells expressing NK-cell markers.

Sequencing used PBMCs. All receptors come from a woman aged 18-29 years in good health.

This clonotype was seen at least ten times. This chain links TRBV7-9 with TRBJ2-5; D call uncertain. The CDR3 extends over 13 amino acids. Trimming removed 1 base at V and 3 bases at J, with 6 bases between. CDR1 is SEHNR and CDR2 is FQNEAQ in the germline V gene (reference sequence). In DNA, the CDR3 is TGTGCCAGCAGCTTAGTCAGAGAAGAGACCCAGTACTTC. Amino acid sequence: CASSLVREETQYF.

This clonotype has more than one count but fewer than ten. CDR3 amino acids: CASRPGGEPFEQYF. Here the CDR3 DNA reads TGTGCCAGCAGGCCAGGGGGGGAGCCCTTCGAGCAGTACTTC. The chain couples TRBV12-3 or TRBV12-4 to TRBJ2-7; either TRBD1 or TRBD2 may supply D (7 bases each). V lost 6 bases, J lost 6 bases, and 18 bases lay in between. CDR3 length: 14 residues.

In its sample, this clonotype was seen a few times. The chain uses TRBV29-1 and TRBJ2-7, with a tentative D call TRBD1 (7 bases). Germline V gene sequence: CDR1 SQVTM, CDR2 ANQGSEA. Trimming left V 6 bases short and J 4 bases short, with 19 bases between. This CDR3 has 14 residues. This chain's CDR3 is CSVGGGGRAYEQYF. Here the CDR3 DNA reads TGCAGCGTCGGTGGAGGGGGCAGGGCGTACGAGCAGTACTTC.

The table lists this clonotype with a count of one. This chain uses TRBV6-5 with TRBJ2-5; 10 nucleotides line up with TRBD2. CDR3 size: 17 residues. The junction had 11 bases not matched to a gene; V was cut back by 4 bases and J by 3 bases. CDR1 and CDR2 (germline): MNHEY, SVGAGI. CDR3 in amino acids: CASSSVIAGGGKETQYF. The CDR3 DNA is TGTGCCAGCAGTTCGGTGATAGCGGGAGGAGGGAAAGAGACCCAGTACTTC.

This chain links TRBV15 with TRBJ2-1; TRBD2 matches at 16 bases. V shed 3 bases and J 12 bases; nucleotides not matched to a gene: 14. The CDR3 is made up of 18 amino acids. Germline V lookup: CDR1 LNHNV, CDR2 YYDKDF (reference sequence). In DNA form, the CDR3 reads TGTGCCACCAGCAGCGTCAATTCCGGGACTAGCGGGAGGGGGTTGCAGTTCTTC. Its protein product is CATSSVNSGTSGRGLQFF. The complete variable domain, with remaining parts taken from reference TRBV15 and TRBJ2-1, reads DAMVIQNPRYQVTQFGKPVTLSCSQTLNHNVMYWYQQKSSQAPKLLFHYYDKDFNNEADTPDNFQSRRPNTSFCFLDIRSPGLGDTAMYLCATSSVNSGTSGRGLQFFGPGTRLTVL.

The sample holds a few counts of this clonotype. Here the CDR3 DNA reads TGTGCCATCAGTGAACAGGCGAACACCGGGGAGCTGTTTTTT. Amino acid sequence: CAISEQANTGELFF. This chain joins TRBV10-3 and TRBJ2-2, with D possibly TRBD1 on 5 matching bases. The CDR3 runs 14 residues. Germline assignment: CDR1 ENHRY and CDR2 SYGVKD. Deletions cut 3 bases from V and 0 bases from J, with 5 bases between.

The rearrangement uses TRBV6-1 and TRBJ2-5; tentatively, D is TRBD2 (7 bases). This CDR3 is built from 15 residues. V lost 11 bases and J lost 4, with 23 bases in between. Germline CDR1 reads MNHNS; CDR2 reads SASEGT. CDR3: CASRLWGGAGETQYF. CDR3 in DNA: TGTGCCTCGCGGCTATGGGGGGGGGCCGGAGAGACCCAGTACTTC.

The gene calls are TRBV5-1 and TRBJ2-7; D might be TRBD1 (6 bases). The germline CDR1 and CDR2 sequences are SGHRS and YFSETQ. V gave up 4 bases and J gave up 4 bases, with 15 bases separating them. This CDR3 spans 14 amino acids. In DNA, the CDR3 is TGCGCCAGCAGCGGCGCCGGTACAGGGTACGAGCAGTACTTC. This translates into CASSGAGTGYEQYF.

The chain combines TRBV6-5 with TRBJ2-7, with D possibly matching TRBD1 (5 bases). V gave up 2 bases and J gave up 1 base, with 9 bases separating them. Per germline, CDR1 MNHEY and CDR2 SVGAGI. The CDR3 totals 14 residues. The CDR3 DNA sequence: TGTGCCAGCAGTTACGGGGCGCATTCCTACGAGCAGTACTTC. Amino acid sequence: CASSYGAHSYEQYF.

This clonotype was detected a few times. The chain employs TRBV7-9 and TRBJ2-1; 12 bases are shared with TRBD1. V trimming: 6 bases; J trimming: 7 bases; junction bases outside the gene matches: 7. The CDR3 has 15 residues. CDR1 and CDR2 from the germline V gene are SEHNR and FQNEAQ (reference sequence). The CDR3 nucleotides are TGTGCCAGCAGGCCTGGGACAGGGGGCTTGAATGAGCAGTTCTTC. It codes for CASRPGTGGLNEQFF.

The chain employs TRBV20-1 and TRBJ2-5, with 7 positions matching TRBD1. With 3 bases clipped from V and 5 bases from J, the junction kept 6 bases outside the gene matches. The CDR3 covers 13 residues. Germline V gives CDR1 DFQATT, CDR2 SNEGSKA (reference sequence). CDR3 coding DNA: TGCAGTGCTAGCGACAGGGATGGTGAGACCCAGTACTTC. Translated: CSASDRDGETQYF.

The sample holds a few counts of this clonotype. The rearrangement joins TRBV7-3 to TRBJ2-3; D is perhaps TRBD2 (6 bases). Germline lookup yields CDR1 SGHTA and CDR2 FQGTGA. This CDR3 is 15 amino acids long. V lost 0 bases and J 4 bases, leaving 11 bases between the germline ends. In DNA form, the CDR3 reads TGTGCCAGCAGCTTAACCTTAGCGGAGCCAGATACGCAGTATTTT. Translating it yields CASSLTLAEPDTQYF.

In this sample, this clonotype turned up a few times. The chain carries TRBV20-1 and TRBJ2-3; D is perhaps TRBD1 (6 bases). This CDR3 contains 13 residues. V gave up 5 bases and J gave up 4 bases, with 13 bases separating them. Germline assignment: CDR1 DFQATT and CDR2 SNEGSKA (reference sequence). The CDR3: CSAGGRVPDTQYF. The CDR3 DNA reads TGCAGTGCTGGGGGCCGGGTCCCAGATACGCAGTATTTT.

This clonotype has ten or more counts. The V call is TRBV20-1, the J call TRBJ2-7; 7 positions match TRBD2. V lost 4 bases to trimming and J lost 4 bases; unmatched junction nucleotides: 16. The CDR3 extends over 16 amino acids. In germline, CDR1 is DFQATT, CDR2 SNEGSKA (reference sequence). This CDR3 is CSANNNLDSSGYEQYF. DNA of the CDR3: TGCAGTGCTAACAATAATCTGGATTCTAGCGGATACGAGCAGTACTTC.

The chain couples TRBV7-6 to TRBJ1-3, with D possibly being TRBD1 (5 bases). The CDR3 has 16 residues. From germline, CDR1 is SGHVS and CDR2 FNYEAQ. V shed 1 base and J shed 1 base, with 11 bases lying between them. CDR3 residues: CASSLGTQPSGNTIYF. CDR3 DNA: TGTGCCAGCAGCTTAGGGACACAACCTTCTGGAAACACCATATATTTT.

The chain is built from TRBV20-1 and TRBJ2-7; D gene ambiguous. Per germline, CDR1 DFQATT and CDR2 SNEGSKA (reference sequence). V was clipped by 3 bases and J by 3 bases, with 9 bases between them. This CDR3 region has 12 residues. The CDR3 region is CSASPAGYEQYF. The CDR3 coding sequence is TGCAGTGCTAGTCCTGCCGGCTACGAGCAGTACTTC.

This chain links TRBV7-9 with TRBJ2-5; TRBD1 agrees at 10 bases. Germline lookup yields CDR1 SEHNR and CDR2 FQNEAQ (reference sequence). CDR3 length equals 15 residues. The trim removed 7 bases at V and 4 bases at J, leaving 9 bases unmatched. CDR3 loop: CASTRDRGGRETQYF. CDR3 coding DNA: TGTGCCAGCACCCGGGACAGGGGCGGCAGAGAGACCCAGTACTTC.

This clonotype was seen repeatedly, ten times or more. The chain uses TRBV12-3 or TRBV12-4 and TRBJ1-4; no clear D gene. V lost 2 bases, J lost 7 bases, and 5 bases lay in between. This CDR3 has 12 amino acids. The CDR3 DNA reads as TGTGCCAGCAGTTTATCCGGTGAAAAACTGTTTTTT. Its translation: CASSLSGEKLFF.

This clonotype turned up a few times. The chain joins TRBV2 to TRBJ1-1; D remains ambiguous. Germline CDR1 reads SNHLY; CDR2 reads FYNNEI. The CDR3 spans 15 residues. Between the trimmed V and J ends, which lost 4 bases and 1 base, there was a span of 13 bases. CDR3 sequence: CASSAGRSRNTEAFF. The CDR3 DNA sequence: TGTGCCAGCAGTGCTGGGAGGAGCAGGAACACTGAAGCTTTCTTT.

The V and J genes are TRBV11-2 and TRBJ2-1; 8 nucleotides line up with TRBD2. Trimming at V came to 3 bases and at J to 2 bases, leaving 3 bases not matched to a gene. Germline V gene lookup returns CDR1 SGHAT and CDR2 FQNNGV. CDR3 size: 15 residues. The CDR3 DNA follows: TGTGCCAGCAGCTTTGTTAGCGGGACCTACAATGAGCAGTTCTTC. This translates into CASSFVSGTYNEQFF. Combining the CDR3 with reference TRBV11-2 and TRBJ2-1 gives the whole variable domain EAGVAQSPRYKIIEKRQSVAFWCNPISGHATLYWYQQILGQGPKLLIQFQNNGVVDDSQLPKDRFSAERLKGVDSTLKIQPAKLEDSAVYLCASSFVSGTYNEQFFGPGTRLTVL.

The V and J genes are TRBV12-3 or TRBV12-4 and TRBJ1-2; 9 nucleotides align to TRBD1. This CDR3 region has 15 residues. After removal of 6 bases from V and 8 bases from J, the junction contained 13 bases not matched to a gene. CDR3 region: CASRALPGQGYGYTF. The CDR3 nucleotides read TGTGCCAGCAGGGCACTCCCGGGACAGGGTTACGGCTACACCTTC.